Presented here are 24 T cell receptor beta chains from one specimen sequenced in a study of shared clonotypes between healthy human individuals. Only CD45RO-negative cells positively selected for CCR7 counted as naive CD8 cells, so terminally differentiated effector memory CD45RA+ cells were excluded. TCRdb keeps only in-frame clones here, not all; method: immunoSEQ multiplex PCR. The repertoire holds around 1,900,000 clones, with just over 90% as singletons. The sample taken for sequencing was naive CD8+ T cells from PBMCs. Source of these receptors: a man aged 18 to 29 in good health. Some clones in this sample may be carry-over from other donors' samples.

The chain uses TRBV5-4 and TRBJ2-7; TRBD2 agrees at 9 bases. Germline CDR1 and CDR2: SGHNT and YYREEE (reference sequence). V lost 4 bases, J lost 2 bases, and 7 bases stayed unmatched. CDR3 length: 15 amino acids. CDR3 region: CASSGTSGYAYEQYF. The CDR3 DNA reads TGTGCCAGCAGCGGTACTAGCGGGTACGCCTACGAGCAGTACTTC. The whole variable domain, filled in from reference TRBV5-4 and TRBJ2-7, reads ETGVTQSPTHLIKTRGQQVTLRCSSQSGHNTVSWYQQALGQGPQFIFQYYREEENGRGNFPPRFSGLQFPNYSSELNVNALELDDSALYLCASSGTSGYAYEQYFGPGTRLTVT.

Details on this clone: This sample also contains other DNA sequences that code for the same CDR3. J is TRBJ2-7 and V is TRBV7-9; D is unclear. The CDR3 is 12 amino acids. Germline lookup yields CDR1 SEHNR and CDR2 FQNEAQ (reference sequence). Trimming took off 0 bases at V and 3 bases at J, with 3 bases between the two ends. The chain's CDR3 is CASSLAIYEQYF. In nucleotides, the CDR3 is TGTGCCAGCAGCTTAGCAATCTACGAGCAGTACTTC. The full variable domain, completed using reference TRBV7-9 and TRBJ2-7, is DTGVSQNPRHKITKRGQNVTFRCDPISEHNRLYWYRQTLGQGPEFLTYFQNEAQLEKSRLLSDRFSAERPKGSFSTLEIQRTEQGDSAMYLCASSLAIYEQYFGPGTRLTVT.

This clone turned up a few times. The chain carries TRBV5-1 and TRBJ1-1, with D possibly TRBD1 on 6 matching bases. Germline V lookup: CDR1 SGHRS, CDR2 YFSETQ. The CDR3 loop spans 14 amino acids. V was trimmed by 6 bases and J by 1 base, leaving 13 bases between them. CDR3 loop: CASKNPTGNTEAFF. CDR3 coding DNA: TGCGCCAGCAAAAACCCGACAGGGAACACTGAAGCTTTCTTT.

V gene TRBV5-1 combines with J gene TRBJ2-3, with D possibly matching TRBD2 (5 bases). The CDR3 has 15 amino acids. Between the trimmed V and J ends, which lost 7 bases and 2 bases, there was a span of 17 bases. Germline CDR1 and CDR2: SGHRS and YFSETQ. The CDR3 DNA reads as TGCGCCAGCCTTTCTAGCTTAAGAGTCACAGATACGCAGTATTTT. It is translated as CASLSSLRVTDTQYF. The full variable domain, rest sourced from reference TRBV5-1 and TRBJ2-3, is KAGVTQTPRYLIKTRGQQVTLSCSPISGHRSVSWYQQTPGQGLQFLFEYFSETQRNKGNFPGRFSGRQFSNSRSEMNVSTLELGDSALYLCASLSSLRVTDTQYFGPGTRLTVL.

The chain uses TRBV27 and TRBJ2-7; TRBD2 matches 8 bases. Germline V CDR1 and CDR2: MNHEY, SMNVEV (reference sequence). V lost 5 bases to trimming and J lost 4 bases; unmatched junction nucleotides: 10. This CDR3 contains 15 residues. CDR3 in amino acids: CASSGRQAGAYEQYF. CDR3 in DNA: TGTGCCAGCAGTGGGAGACAAGCGGGAGCATACGAGCAGTACTTC.

A single count supports this clone. The chain joins TRBV7-6 to TRBJ2-7; D gene unclear. The CDR3 sequence is 14 residues long. CDR1 is SGHVS, CDR2 FNYEAQ, per germline. The V end was cut by 0 bases, the J end by 2 bases, with 8 bases between. Here the CDR3 reads CASSLAGEAYEQYF. The CDR3 DNA follows: TGTGCCAGCAGCTTAGCTGGCGAAGCCTACGAGCAGTACTTC. Full variable domain (remainder filled in from reference TRBV7-6 and TRBJ2-7): GAGVSQSPRYKVTKRGQDVALRCDPISGHVSLYWYRQALGQGPEFLTYFNYEAQQDKSGLPNDRFSAERPEGSISTLTIQRTEQRDSAMYRCASSLAGEAYEQYFGPGTRLTVT.

The genes are TRBV7-9 and TRBJ1-1, with a tentative D call TRBD1 (5 bases). This CDR3 is 15 amino acids long. The V end lost 3 bases, the J end lost 1 base, and 12 bases lay between the germline ends. The germline V gene encodes CDR1 SEHNR and CDR2 FQNEAQ (reference sequence). The DNA of the CDR3 is TGTGCCAGCAGCTTTAGTACCAGGGCGAACACTGAAGCTTTCTTT. Translation: CASSFSTRANTEAFF.

This clone was seen just once. The V call is TRBV5-5, the J call TRBJ1-5, with no clear D. The CDR3 is 15 amino acids. Looked up from germline, CDR1 is SGHKS and CDR2 is YYEKEE (reference sequence). V lost 1 base and J 0 bases, leaving 8 bases between the germline ends. The CDR3 region is CASSLSAGSNQPQHF. The CDR3 region has the DNA TGTGCCAGCAGCTTGTCGGCAGGTAGCAATCAGCCCCAGCATTTT.

The chain is built from TRBV27 and TRBJ2-2; D is ambiguous. V dropped 2 bases and J dropped 1 base, with 8 bases sitting between them. CDR1 is MNHEY, CDR2 SMNVEV, per germline (reference sequence). This CDR3 spans 15 amino acids. CDR3 DNA sequence: TGTGCCAGCAGTTTAATGGCGATGAACACCGGGGAGCTGTTTTTT. Amino acid sequence: CASSLMAMNTGELFF.

CDR3 amino acids: CAVPGGGTNYEQYF. In DNA form, the CDR3 reads TGTGCCGTCCCGGGAGGCGGGACCAACTACGAGCAGTACTTC. The chain couples TRBV11-2 to TRBJ2-7, with 7 bases that match TRBD2. This CDR3 has 14 residues. Germline CDR1 is SGHAT and CDR2 is FQNNGV. Trimming took 11 bases from V and 3 from J; bases not matched to a gene: 13.

V usage is TRBV7-9 and J usage is TRBJ2-2; 10 nucleotides align to TRBD1. The CDR3 runs to 16 residues. Germline V gene lookup returns CDR1 SEHNR and CDR2 FQNEAQ (reference sequence). V lost 4 bases, J lost 6 bases, and 8 bases stayed unmatched. CDR3 nucleotide sequence: TGTGCCAGCAGCTCGGACCGACAGGGGGCGCCCGGGGAGCTGTTTTTT. Protein sequence: CASSSDRQGAPGELFF.

For this clone: This sample includes further DNA sequences coding for the same CDR3. The chain is built from TRBV7-3 and TRBJ2-7, with D uncertain. From germline, CDR1 is SGHTA and CDR2 FQGTGA. The length of the CDR3 is 14 residues. V lost 2 bases to trimming and J lost 0 bases, with 8 bases between them. The CDR3 sequence is CASSLDGSSYEQYF. The CDR3 region has the DNA TGTGCCAGCAGCTTAGACGGGTCCTCCTACGAGCAGTACTTC.

J is TRBJ2-7 and V is TRBV30, with 7 nucleotides matching TRBD1. CDR1 is GTSNPN and CDR2 is SVGIG in the germline V gene (reference sequence). The CDR3 loop spans 14 amino acids. In nucleotides, the CDR3 is TGTGCTTGTGACAGGGAGATTAGGACCTACGAGCAGTACTTC. Its protein is CACDREIRTYEQYF.

This chain links TRBV18 with TRBJ2-3; TRBD2 matches 7 bases. This CDR3 comprises 16 residues. The germline V gene encodes CDR1 KGHSH and CDR2 LQKENI. The J segment lost 0 bases and the V segment lost 2 bases, leaving 5 bases of the junction unmatched. The CDR3 nucleotides are TGTGCCAGCTCACCATATTTTAGCGGGAGCACAGATACGCAGTATTTT. Protein product: CASSPYFSGSTDTQYF.

The V call is TRBV6-5, the J call TRBJ2-7; D might be TRBD1 (5 bases). Germline loops: CDR1 MNHEY, CDR2 SVGAGI. There are 15 residues in the CDR3. Trimming cost V 5 bases and J 0 bases, with 14 bases left between them. CDR3 residues: CASSADRQSSYEQYF. DNA of the CDR3: TGTGCCAGCAGTGCTGACAGACAGAGCTCCTACGAGCAGTACTTC.

This chain joins TRBV29-1 and TRBJ2-1; D remains ambiguous. V dropped 3 bases and J dropped 5 bases, with 17 bases sitting between them. Germline V gene sequence: CDR1 SQVTM, CDR2 ANQGSEA. The CDR3 is 15 residues long. CDR3 region: CSVDVYGNEDNEQFF. The CDR3, as DNA: TGCAGCGTTGATGTTTATGGGAACGAAGACAATGAGCAGTTCTTC.

This clone was observed a few times. At the DNA level, this CDR3 is encoded by other sequences in the same sample as well. This rearrangement joins TRBV19 to TRBJ2-7; no firm D call. This CDR3 is 12 amino acids long. The V gene lost 5 bases and the J gene lost 0 bases, with 5 bases spanning the gap. The germline V gene encodes CDR1 LNHDA and CDR2 SQIVND (reference sequence). The CDR3 DNA follows: TGTGCCAGTAGTCCGGACTCCTACGAGCAGTACTTC. It specifies CASSPDSYEQYF.

This clone was recorded a few times. This sequence joins TRBV2 and TRBJ1-1; D possibly corresponds to TRBD1 (6 bases). Per germline, CDR1 SNHLY and CDR2 FYNNEI. CDR3 size: 13 residues. The V end lost 6 bases, the J end lost 1 base, and 9 bases lay between the germline ends. CDR3 sequence reads: CASRTDRNTEAFF. Here the CDR3 DNA reads TGTGCCAGCAGAACGGACAGGAACACTGAAGCTTTCTTT.

The gene calls are TRBV7-9 and TRBJ2-7, with D possibly TRBD1 on 6 matching bases. The CDR3 has 16 residues. Per germline, CDR1 SEHNR and CDR2 FQNEAQ (reference sequence). Deletions cut 2 bases from V and 2 bases from J, with 16 bases between. The CDR3 DNA reads TGTGCCAGCAGCTTACACACCGGGACAAGGGCCTACGAGCAGTACTTC. Encoded protein: CASSLHTGTRAYEQYF.

The rearrangement links TRBV6-1 to TRBJ2-2; D is perhaps TRBD2 (6 bases). CDR1 is MNHNS, CDR2 SASEGT, per germline. This CDR3 region has 14 residues. V was clipped by 1 base and J by 4 bases, with 7 bases between them. This CDR3 reads CASSEVEGTGELFF. The CDR3 bases are TGTGCCAGCAGTGAAGTGGAGGGCACCGGGGAGCTGTTTTTT.

The genes are TRBV7-2 and TRBJ1-2, with 7 positions matching TRBD1. In germline, CDR1 is SGHTA, CDR2 FQGNSA. Trimming took 5 bases from V and 5 from J; bases not matched to a gene: 8. The CDR3 runs 14 residues. The CDR3 protein is CASSRTGSGYGYTF. In nucleotides, the CDR3 is TGTGCCAGCAGCAGGACAGGTTCGGGGTATGGCTACACCTTC.

The V and J genes are TRBV9 and TRBJ2-5, with 8 positions matching TRBD2. This CDR3 has 16 amino acids. V gave up 0 bases and J gave up 1 base; unmatched junction bases: 5. Germline V gives CDR1 SGDLS, CDR2 YYNGEE. The CDR3 is CASSVAPREVQETQYF. CDR3 bases: TGTGCCAGCAGCGTAGCTCCGCGGGAGGTCCAAGAGACCCAGTACTTC.

The V and J genes are TRBV6-4 and TRBJ2-2; D is unclear. V dropped 0 bases and J dropped 5 bases, with 4 bases sitting between them. The CDR3 length is 13 residues. Germline V lookup: CDR1 MRHNA, CDR2 SNTAGT. The CDR3 DNA is TGTGCCAGCAGTGACTCCCGGACCGGGGAGCTGTTTTTT. Its translation: CASSDSRTGELFF.

The chain recombines TRBV11-3 with TRBJ2-1; 10 bases map to TRBD2. Losses at the gene ends were 4 bases for V and 7 bases for J; bases not matched to a gene: 4. The CDR3 totals 14 residues. From germline, CDR1 is SGHNT and CDR2 YENEEA. The CDR3 reads CASSSGLARNEQFF. In DNA, the CDR3 is TGTGCCAGCAGCTCGGGACTAGCGCGGAATGAGCAGTTCTTC.